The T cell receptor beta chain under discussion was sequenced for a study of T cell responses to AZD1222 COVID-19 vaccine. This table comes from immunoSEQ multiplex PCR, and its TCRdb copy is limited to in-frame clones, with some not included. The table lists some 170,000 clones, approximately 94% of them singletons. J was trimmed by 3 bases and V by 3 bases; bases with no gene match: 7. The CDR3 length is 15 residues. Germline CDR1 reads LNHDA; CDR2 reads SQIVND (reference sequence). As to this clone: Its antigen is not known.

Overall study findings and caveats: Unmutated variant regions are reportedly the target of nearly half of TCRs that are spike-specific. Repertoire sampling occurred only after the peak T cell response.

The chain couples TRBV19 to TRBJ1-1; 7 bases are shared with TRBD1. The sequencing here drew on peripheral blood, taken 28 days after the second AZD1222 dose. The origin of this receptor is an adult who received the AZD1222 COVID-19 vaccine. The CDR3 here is CASSMSSGGYTEAFF. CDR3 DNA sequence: TGTGCCAGTAGTATGTCCTCAGGGGGATACACTGAAGCTTTCTTT. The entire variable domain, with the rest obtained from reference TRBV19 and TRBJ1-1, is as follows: DGGITQSPKYLFRKEGQNVTLSCEQNLNHDAMYWYRQDPGQGLRLIYYSQIVNDFQKGDIAEGYSVSREKKESFPLTVTSAQKNPTAFYLCASSMSSGGYTEAFFGQGTRLTVV.